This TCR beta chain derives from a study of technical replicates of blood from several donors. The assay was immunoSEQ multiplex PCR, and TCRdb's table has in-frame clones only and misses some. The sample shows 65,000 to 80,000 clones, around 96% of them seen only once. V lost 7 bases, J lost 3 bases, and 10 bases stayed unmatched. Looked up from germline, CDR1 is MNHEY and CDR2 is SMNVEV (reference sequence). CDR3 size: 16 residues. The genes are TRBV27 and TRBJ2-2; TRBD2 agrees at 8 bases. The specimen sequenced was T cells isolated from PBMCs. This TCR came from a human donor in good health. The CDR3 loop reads CASNREAGLDTGELFF. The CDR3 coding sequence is TGTGCCAGCAATCGTGAGGCGGGACTAGACACCGGGGAGCTGTTTTTT.